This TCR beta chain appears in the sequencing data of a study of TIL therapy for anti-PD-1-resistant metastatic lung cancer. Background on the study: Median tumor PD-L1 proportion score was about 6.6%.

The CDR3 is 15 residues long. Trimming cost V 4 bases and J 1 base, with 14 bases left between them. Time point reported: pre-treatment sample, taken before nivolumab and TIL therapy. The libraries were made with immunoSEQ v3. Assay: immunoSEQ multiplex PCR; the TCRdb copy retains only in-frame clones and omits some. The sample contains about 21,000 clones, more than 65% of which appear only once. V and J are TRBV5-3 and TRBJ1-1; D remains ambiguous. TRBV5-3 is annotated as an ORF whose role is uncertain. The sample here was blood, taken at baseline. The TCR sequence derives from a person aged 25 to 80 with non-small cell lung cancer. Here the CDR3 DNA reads TGTGCCAGAAGCGCGCAGGAAGGTCGGAACACTGAAGCTTTCTTT. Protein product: CARSAQEGRNTEAFF.